What follows are 29 T cell receptor beta chains derived from one specimen sequenced in a study of a mutant IDH1 vaccine in newly diagnosed glioma. Sequencing was performed with immunoSEQ multiplex PCR; in TCRdb, only in-frame clones are kept and a portion is missing. The table has over 45,000 clones, approximately 92% seen once. Time point in this sample: week 35, safety follow-up. Each dose delivered 300 ug of mutant IDH1 20-mer peptide subcutaneously with imiquimod. The antigens of these receptors remain unknown. The sequencing used PBMCs, collected from a glioma patient whose treatment included an IDH1 peptide vaccine. These receptors were obtained from a man aged 45-65 years with glioma.

The gene calls are TRBV27 and TRBJ1-5; tentatively, D is TRBD1 (6 bases). V was clipped by 2 bases and J by 7 bases, with 12 bases between them. In germline, CDR1 is MNHEY, CDR2 SMNVEV (reference sequence). This CDR3 spans 14 amino acids. The CDR3 is CASSLVQGRQPQHF. The CDR3 bases are TGTGCCAGCAGTTTAGTACAGGGTAGGCAGCCCCAGCATTTT.

In this sample, this clone turned up once. This rearrangement joins TRBV5-1 to TRBJ2-6; no firm D call. Germline CDR1 reads SGHRS; CDR2 reads YFSETQ. CDR3 length: 14 amino acids. The V gene lost 0 bases and the J gene lost 0 bases, with 1 base spanning the gap. In nucleotides, the CDR3 is TGCGCCAGCAGCTTGGTCTCTGGGGCCAACGTCCTGACTTTC. Its protein is CASSLVSGANVLTF.

V is TRBV4-3 and J is TRBJ2-5, with TRBD1 matching 8 bases. CDR1 and CDR2 from the germline V gene are LGHNA and YSLEER. The CDR3 has 15 amino acids. J was trimmed by 4 bases and V by 2 bases; bases with no gene match: 6. Written as DNA, the CDR3 is TGCGCCAGCAGCCAACTAGGGACAGGAGGAGAGACCCAGTACTTC. It is translated as CASSQLGTGGETQYF.

The chain has TRBV28 and TRBJ2-7; 7 bases match TRBD1. The CDR3 is made up of 15 amino acids. The germline gives CDR1 MDHEN, CDR2 SYDVKM. V shed 1 base and J 2 bases; nucleotides not matched to a gene: 5. The CDR3 sequence is CASSLFPGGPYEQYF. Here the CDR3 DNA reads TGTGCCAGCAGTTTATTCCCAGGGGGACCCTACGAGCAGTACTTC.

The chain couples TRBV29-1 to TRBJ2-1; 8 nucleotides agree with TRBD1. The junction had 13 bases not matched to a gene; V was cut back by 6 bases and J by 6 bases. Germline-derived CDR1 and CDR2 are SQVTM and ANQGSEA. This CDR3 region has 15 residues. Here the CDR3 DNA reads TGCAGCGTCGATACTCTAACCGGGACAGGCAATGAGCAGTTCTTC. Protein: CSVDTLTGTGNEQFF.

The rearrangement joins TRBV7-9 to TRBJ2-3, with D maybe TRBD2 (5 bases). Per germline, CDR1 SEHNR and CDR2 FQNEAQ (reference sequence). There are 12 residues in the CDR3. V gave up 5 bases and J gave up 6 bases, with 9 bases separating them. CDR3 nucleotide sequence: TGTGCCAGCAGCCCAGTAGCGGATACGCAGTATTTT. As protein: CASSPVADTQYF.

The chain employs TRBV5-5 and TRBJ1-5; D may be TRBD1 (6 bases). Germline values: CDR1 SGHKS, CDR2 YYEKEE (reference sequence). V was trimmed by 3 bases and J by 4 bases, leaving 14 bases between them. This CDR3 contains 15 residues. CDR3 residues: CASSSTGWTNQPQHF. The CDR3 DNA follows: TGTGCCAGCAGCTCAACAGGGTGGACGAATCAGCCCCAGCATTTT.

Details on this clone: An end of the junction does not agree with germline; a read error may underlie this. Other DNA sequences in this specimen translate into the identical CDR3. The chain employs TRBV4-2 and TRBJ1-1; D remains unclear. This CDR3 is built from 15 residues. Germline assignment: CDR1 LGHNA and CDR2 YNFKEQ. CDR3 DNA sequence: TGTGCCAGCAGCCAAGACCTCCGGGCCAACACCGAAGCTTTCTTT. Amino acids: CASSQDLRANTEAFF.

The J gene is TRBJ2-6, the V gene TRBV5-6; D perhaps matches TRBD1 (6 bases). The germline V gene has CDR1 SGHDT and CDR2 YYEEEE. The ends were cut back, 2 bases at V and 1 base at J, with 13 bases in the middle. This CDR3 has 17 residues. The CDR3 is CASSLQGEWSGANVLTF. As DNA, the CDR3 is TGTGCCAGCAGCTTACAGGGTGAATGGTCTGGGGCCAACGTCCTGACTTTC. The variable domain in full, with the rest retrieved from reference TRBV5-6 and TRBJ2-6, is DAGVTQSPTHLIKTRGQQVTLRCSPKSGHDTVSWYQQALGQGPQFIFQYYEEEERQRGNFPDRFSGHQFPNYSSELNVNALLLGDSALYLCASSLQGEWSGANVLTFGAGSRLTVL.

The chain carries TRBV27 and TRBJ2-5, with D unresolved. This CDR3 is 13 amino acids long. Trimming cost V 4 bases and J 9 bases, with 15 bases left between them. Germline values: CDR1 MNHEY, CDR2 SMNVEV (reference sequence). CDR3 nucleotide sequence: TGTGCCAGCAGTTCCCAGCTGGAGAAAGCCCAGTACTTC. It codes for CASSSQLEKAQYF.

This chain uses TRBV7-9 with TRBJ2-7; TRBD1 matches at 8 bases. The V gene's germline CDR1 is SEHNR and CDR2 FQNEAQ (reference sequence). The trim removed 3 bases at V and 3 bases at J, leaving 13 bases unmatched. This CDR3 spans 17 amino acids. The CDR3 reads CASSFLTGTGPFYEQYF. CDR3 bases: TGTGCCAGCAGCTTCCTAACCGGGACAGGCCCGTTCTACGAGCAGTACTTC.

This chain joins TRBV9 and TRBJ2-7; D not resolved. The germline V and J ends were trimmed by 3 bases and 5 bases, with 12 bases remaining between them. The CDR3 has 13 residues. Germline values: CDR1 SGDLS, CDR2 YYNGEE. The CDR3 sequence: CASSAHSRDEQYF. CDR3 coding DNA: TGTGCCAGCAGCGCCCACTCTAGGGACGAGCAGTACTTC.

The chain uses TRBV6-5 and TRBJ2-7; a possible D gene is TRBD1 (5 bases). The CDR3 has 15 amino acids. The V end lost 0 bases, the J end lost 2 bases, and 11 bases lay between the germline ends. Germline V gives CDR1 MNHEY, CDR2 SVGAGI. CDR3 loop: CASSYSGRTPYEQYF. The CDR3 region has the DNA TGTGCCAGCAGTTACTCAGGCAGGACACCCTACGAGCAGTACTTC.

The rearrangement joins TRBV30 to TRBJ2-1; D possibly corresponds to TRBD2 (5 bases). Germline-derived CDR1 and CDR2 are GTSNPN and SVGIG (reference sequence). The V and J ends lost 1 base and 0 bases respectively, with 10 bases between them. CDR3 length equals 15 residues. The CDR3 DNA reads TGTGCCTGGAGTGGGCCGGGGAGCTCCTACAATGAGCAGTTCTTC. Its protein product is CAWSGPGSSYNEQFF.

The rearrangement uses TRBV6-1 and TRBJ1-1; TRBD1 agrees at 7 bases. Germline V gives CDR1 MNHNS, CDR2 SASEGT. The junction had 2 bases not matched to a gene; V was cut back by 0 bases and J by 1 base. This CDR3 spans 15 amino acids. The CDR3 region is CASSEATGRNTEAFF. The CDR3 bases are TGTGCCAGCAGTGAAGCGACAGGGAGGAACACTGAAGCTTTCTTT.

The chain is built from TRBV2 and TRBJ1-5, with 8 bases identical to TRBD1. CDR3 length: 14 amino acids. J was trimmed by 7 bases and V by 4 bases; bases with no gene match: 6. Germline V lookup: CDR1 SNHLY, CDR2 FYNNEI. The CDR3 DNA follows: TGTGCCAGCAGTGGGCAGGGGGCCGGGCAGCCCCAGCATTTT. As protein: CASSGQGAGQPQHF.

The genes are TRBV6-1 and TRBJ2-5, with D possibly matching TRBD1 (5 bases). The CDR3 is 15 amino acids. Germline-derived CDR1 and CDR2 are MNHNS and SASEGT. The V gene lost 6 bases and the J gene lost 0 bases, with 14 bases spanning the gap. The CDR3 loop reads CASRKTYRYQETQYF. CDR3 DNA: TGTGCCAGCAGGAAGACCTACAGGTACCAAGAGACCCAGTACTTC.

The chain uses TRBV5-1 and TRBJ2-1; TRBD1 agrees at 9 bases. This CDR3 has 16 amino acids. In germline, CDR1 is SGHRS, CDR2 YFSETQ. The ends lost 1 base at V and 3 bases at J; junction bases unmatched: 5. This CDR3 reads CASSLQGQGNYNEQFF. DNA for the CDR3: TGCGCCAGCAGCTTGCAGGGACAGGGAAACTACAATGAGCAGTTCTTC.

The chain has TRBV5-4 and TRBJ1-2, with D perhaps matching TRBD1 (6 bases). CDR1 is SGHNT, CDR2 YYREEE, per germline (reference sequence). The CDR3 spans 17 residues. Trimming removed 5 bases at V and 5 bases at J, with 25 bases between. The CDR3: CASSFGGPTPSRYGYTF. The DNA of the CDR3 is TGTGCCAGCAGTTTCGGGGGCCCTACCCCTAGCAGATATGGCTACACCTTC. The full variable domain, in which reference TRBV5-4 and TRBJ1-2 provide the parts outside the CDR3, is ETGVTQSPTHLIKTRGQQVTLRCSSQSGHNTVSWYQQALGQGPQFIFQYYREEENGRGNFPPRFSGLQFPNYSSELNVNALELDDSALYLCASSFGGPTPSRYGYTFGSGTRLTVV.

This clone appeared a single time. The chain recombines TRBV20-1 with TRBJ1-5, with D uncertain. Trimming removed 4 bases from V and 11 bases from J, with 9 bases in between. Germline V gene lookup returns CDR1 DFQATT and CDR2 SNEGSKA (reference sequence). The CDR3 has 10 residues. CDR3 protein: CSATGISQHF. Written as DNA, the CDR3 is TGCAGTGCTACAGGTATCTCCCAGCATTTT.

J is TRBJ2-3 and V is TRBV6-5, with D hard to call. Germline loops: CDR1 MNHEY, CDR2 SVGAGI. This CDR3 is 13 amino acids long. Trimming left V 8 bases short and J 4 bases short, with 13 bases between. The CDR3 sequence is CASSDGRSDTQYF. The CDR3 DNA reads TGTGCCAGCTCTGACGGCAGGTCAGATACGCAGTATTTT.

This chain connects TRBV4-3 to TRBJ2-3; no firm D call. V was trimmed by 0 bases and J by 2 bases, leaving 9 bases between them. Per germline, CDR1 LGHNA and CDR2 YSLEER. The CDR3 is 15 amino acids. CDR3 sequence (DNA): TGCGCCAGCAGCCAAGATCTTGGCCACACAGATACGCAGTATTTT. This gives the protein CASSQDLGHTDTQYF.

The genes are TRBV7-2 and TRBJ1-2; tentative D call: TRBD1 (6 bases). This CDR3 is 17 amino acids long. Trimming left V 1 base short and J 3 bases short, with 18 bases between. Germline-derived CDR1 and CDR2 are SGHTA and FQGNSA. The CDR3 DNA follows: TGTGCCAGCAGCTTAGTCCTTGGAGCAGGGGAAGACTATGGCTACACCTTC. It specifies CASSLVLGAGEDYGYTF.

The chain couples TRBV5-1 to TRBJ2-7; D is possibly TRBD1 (7 bases). The CDR3 runs to 14 residues. The V end was cut by 5 bases, the J end by 4 bases, with 16 bases between. Germline loops: CDR1 SGHRS, CDR2 YFSETQ. The CDR3 sequence is CASSAGTVQYEQYF. In nucleotides, the CDR3 is TGCGCCAGCAGTGCGGGGACAGTTCAGTACGAGCAGTACTTC.

The V call is TRBV18, the J call TRBJ2-7; D is undetermined. The V gene lost 4 bases and the J gene lost 0 bases, with 4 bases spanning the gap. CDR1 is KGHSH and CDR2 is LQKENI in the germline V gene. The CDR3 is 12 residues long. In DNA form, the CDR3 reads TGTGCCAGCTCACTCCTCTCCTACGAGCAGTACTTC. Protein product: CASSLLSYEQYF.

The chain recombines TRBV7-6 with TRBJ2-3; a possible D gene is TRBD2 (7 bases). V was shortened by 2 bases and J by 2 bases, with 17 bases between the two germline ends. The CDR3 runs 17 residues. Germline values: CDR1 SGHVS, CDR2 FNYEAQ. CDR3 in amino acids: CASSLKAAGALTDTQYF. CDR3 DNA sequence: TGTGCCAGCAGCTTAAAGGCGGCGGGGGCCCTCACAGATACGCAGTATTTT.

CDR3 in DNA: TGCAGCGTTGGTTCGGGCATTCAGTACTTC. It translates to CSVGSGIQYF. The chain employs TRBV29-1 and TRBJ2-4; D ambiguous. The CDR3 loop spans 10 amino acids. CDR1 and CDR2 from the germline V gene are SQVTM and ANQGSEA. Between the trimmed V and J ends, which lost 4 bases and 9 bases, there was a span of 7 bases.

The rearrangement joins TRBV2 to TRBJ2-3; D remains ambiguous. Trimming cost V 10 bases and J 5 bases, with 16 bases left between them. Germline V lookup: CDR1 SNHLY, CDR2 FYNNEI. CDR3 size: 13 residues. The CDR3 nucleotides read TGTGCCACCCAAGGGTATTATGAAGATACGCAGTATTTT. Its translation is CATQGYYEDTQYF.

V usage is TRBV6-1 and J usage is TRBJ1-3; no clear D. The CDR3 is 16 amino acids. V was cut by 3 bases and J by 0 bases, with 12 bases left in between. CDR1 and CDR2 (germline): MNHNS, SASEGT. CDR3 protein: CASSDRIANSGNTIYF. DNA for the CDR3: TGTGCCAGCAGTGACCGTATAGCCAACTCTGGAAACACCATATATTTT.